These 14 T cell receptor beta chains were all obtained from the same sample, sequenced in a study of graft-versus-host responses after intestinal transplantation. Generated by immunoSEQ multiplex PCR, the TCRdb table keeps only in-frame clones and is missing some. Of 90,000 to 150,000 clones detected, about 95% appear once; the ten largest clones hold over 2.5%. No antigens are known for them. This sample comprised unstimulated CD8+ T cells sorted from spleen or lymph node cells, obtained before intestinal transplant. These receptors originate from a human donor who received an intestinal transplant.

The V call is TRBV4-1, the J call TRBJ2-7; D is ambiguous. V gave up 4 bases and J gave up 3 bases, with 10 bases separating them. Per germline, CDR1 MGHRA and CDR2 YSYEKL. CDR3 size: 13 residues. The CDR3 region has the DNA TGCGCCAGCAGCCGGGTTGAAGGCTACGAGCAGTACTTC. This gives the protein CASSRVEGYEQYF.

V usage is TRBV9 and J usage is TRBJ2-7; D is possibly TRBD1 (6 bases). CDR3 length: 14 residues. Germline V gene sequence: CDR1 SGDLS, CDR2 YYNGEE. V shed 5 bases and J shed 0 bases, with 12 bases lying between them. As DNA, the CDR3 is TGTGCCAGCAGTCCCGGACAGAACTCCTACGAGCAGTACTTC. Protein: CASSPGQNSYEQYF. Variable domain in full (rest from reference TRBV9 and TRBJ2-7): DSGVTQTPKHLITATGQRVTLRCSPRSGDLSVYWYQQSLDQGLQFLIQYYNGEERAKGNILERFSAQQFPDLHSELNLSSLELGDSALYFCASSPGQNSYEQYFGPGTRLTVT.

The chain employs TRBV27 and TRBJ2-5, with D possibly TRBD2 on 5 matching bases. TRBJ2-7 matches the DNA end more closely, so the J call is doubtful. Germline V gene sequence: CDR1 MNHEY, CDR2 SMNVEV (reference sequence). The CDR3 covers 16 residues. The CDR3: CASSIPGLGSPHEQYF. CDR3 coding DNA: TGTGCCAGCAGTATCCCTGGACTGGGAAGCCCCCACGAGCAGTACTTC.

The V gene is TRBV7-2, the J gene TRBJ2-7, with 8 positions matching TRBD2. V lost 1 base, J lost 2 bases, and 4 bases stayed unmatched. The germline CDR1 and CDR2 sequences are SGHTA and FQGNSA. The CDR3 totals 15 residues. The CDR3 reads CASSLVPGGAYEQYF. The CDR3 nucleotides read TGTGCCAGCAGCTTAGTTCCGGGGGGGGCCTACGAGCAGTACTTC.

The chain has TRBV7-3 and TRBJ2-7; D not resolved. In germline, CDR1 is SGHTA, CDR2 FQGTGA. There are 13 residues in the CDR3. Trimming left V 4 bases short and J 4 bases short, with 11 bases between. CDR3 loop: CASSSSAAYEQYF. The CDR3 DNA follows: TGTGCCAGCAGCTCCTCGGCAGCATACGAGCAGTACTTC.

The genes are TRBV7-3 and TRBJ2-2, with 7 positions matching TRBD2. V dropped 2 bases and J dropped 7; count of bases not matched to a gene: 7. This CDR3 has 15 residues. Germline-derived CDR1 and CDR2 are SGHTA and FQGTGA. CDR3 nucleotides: TGTGCCAGCAGCTTATCAGGACTAGTTGGCGGGGAGCTGTTTTTT. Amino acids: CASSLSGLVGGELFF.

CDR3 protein: CSVEAGPSMYF. DNA of the CDR3: TGCAGCGTTGAAGCCGGACCATCCATGTATTTT. The J gene is TRBJ2-3, the V gene TRBV29-1; D uncertain. This CDR3 has 11 amino acids. The V gene lost 1 base and the J gene lost 14 bases, with 13 bases spanning the gap. Germline CDR1 SQVTM, CDR2 ANQGSEA.

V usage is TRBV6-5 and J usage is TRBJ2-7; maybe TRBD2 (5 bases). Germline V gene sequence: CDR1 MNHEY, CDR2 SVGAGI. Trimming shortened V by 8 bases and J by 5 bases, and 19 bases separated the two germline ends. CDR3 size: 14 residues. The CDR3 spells CASGESTKIHEQYF. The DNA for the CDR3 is TGTGCCAGCGGGGAGAGTACGAAGATCCACGAGCAGTACTTC.

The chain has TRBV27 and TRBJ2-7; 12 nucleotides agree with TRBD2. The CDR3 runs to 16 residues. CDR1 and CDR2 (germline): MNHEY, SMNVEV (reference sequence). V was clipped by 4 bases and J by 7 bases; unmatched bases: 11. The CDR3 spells CASSYRTSGGLNEQYF. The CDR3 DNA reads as TGTGCCAGCAGTTACCGAACTAGCGGGGGGCTAAATGAGCAGTACTTC.

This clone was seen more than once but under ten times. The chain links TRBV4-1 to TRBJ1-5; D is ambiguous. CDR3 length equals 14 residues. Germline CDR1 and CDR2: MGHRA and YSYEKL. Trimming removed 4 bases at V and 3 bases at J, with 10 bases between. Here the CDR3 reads CASSPSRDNQPQHF. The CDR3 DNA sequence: TGCGCCAGCAGCCCCTCGAGGGACAATCAGCCCCAGCATTTT.

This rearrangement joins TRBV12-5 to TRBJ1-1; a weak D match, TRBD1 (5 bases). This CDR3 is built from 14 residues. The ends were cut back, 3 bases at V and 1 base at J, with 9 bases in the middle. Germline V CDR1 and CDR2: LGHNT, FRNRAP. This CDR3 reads CASGLDRKNTEAFF. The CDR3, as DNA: TGTGCTAGTGGTTTAGACAGAAAGAACACTGAAGCTTTCTTT. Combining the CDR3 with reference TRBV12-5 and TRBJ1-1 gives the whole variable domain DARVTQTPRHKVTEMGQEVTMRCQPILGHNTVFWYRQTMMQGLELLAYFRNRAPLDDSGMPKDRFSAEMPDATLATLKIQPSEPRDSAVYFCASGLDRKNTEAFFGQGTRLTVV.

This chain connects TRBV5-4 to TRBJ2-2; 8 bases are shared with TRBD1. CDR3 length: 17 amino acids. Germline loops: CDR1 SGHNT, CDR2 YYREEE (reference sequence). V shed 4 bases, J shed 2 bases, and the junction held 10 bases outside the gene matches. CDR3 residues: CASSDGQGGPNTGELFF. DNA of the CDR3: TGTGCCAGCAGCGACGGACAGGGCGGTCCCAACACCGGGGAGCTGTTTTTT.

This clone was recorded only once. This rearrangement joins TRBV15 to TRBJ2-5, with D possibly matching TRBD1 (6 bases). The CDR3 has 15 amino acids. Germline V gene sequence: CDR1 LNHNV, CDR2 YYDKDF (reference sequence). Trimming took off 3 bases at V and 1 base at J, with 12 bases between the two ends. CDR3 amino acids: CATSRMDSTQETQYF. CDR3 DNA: TGTGCCACCAGCAGGATGGACAGTACCCAAGAGACCCAGTACTTC. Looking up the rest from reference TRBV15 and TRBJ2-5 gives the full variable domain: DAMVIQNPRYQVTQFGKPVTLSCSQTLNHNVMYWYQQKSSQAPKLLFHYYDKDFNNEADTPDNFQSRRPNTSFCFLDIRSPGLGDTAMYLCATSRMDSTQETQYFGPGTRLLVL.

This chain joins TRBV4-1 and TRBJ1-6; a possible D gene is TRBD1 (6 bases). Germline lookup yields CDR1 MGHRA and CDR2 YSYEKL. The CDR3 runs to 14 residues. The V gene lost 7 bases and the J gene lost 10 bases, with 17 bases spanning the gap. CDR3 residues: CASKRGAEESPLHF. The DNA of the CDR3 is TGCGCCAGCAAAAGGGGGGCCGAGGAGTCACCCCTCCACTTT.